What follows is one T cell receptor beta chain and its context. TCRdb used MiXCR to reprocess the 5' RACE reads, holding one entry per CDR3 protein. The sample has 300,000 to 400,000 distinct CDR3 sequences, 14% to 15% seen once. This sample was included in a study of CD8 T cells in ankylosing spondylitis. Trimming stripped 5 bases from V and 2 bases from J, with 9 bases between. Germline CDR1 reads MNHNY; CDR2 reads SVGAGI (reference sequence). The CDR3 covers 13 residues. The chain recombines TRBV6-6 with TRBJ1-2; D may be TRBD1 (5 bases). Material: blood, either unsorted or a sorted T cell fraction (not recorded which). This TCR was sampled from a male donor with ankylosing spondylitis or in good health (not recorded which). CDR3 in DNA: TGTGCCAGCAGTATACAGGAGAACTATGGCTACACCTTC. Translating gives CASSIQENYGYTF.